This T cell receptor (beta chain) was profiled in a study of T cells in Graves' hyperthyroidism and ophthalmopathy. This clonotype has more than one count but fewer than ten. Amplification yielded TCR beta CDR3 regions, with RNA transcripts as the source. With the HTBI primer set, the TCR CDR3 went through a first round of RT-PCR. TCRdb used MiXCR to reprocess the multiplex PCR reads, holding one entry per CDR3 protein. This table has about 400,000 distinct CDR3 sequences, approximately 14% appearing once. Germline V gives CDR1 MNHEY, CDR2 SMNVEV (reference sequence). The CDR3 covers 15 residues. V gave up 4 bases and J gave up 0 bases, with 10 bases separating them.

The chain couples TRBV27 to TRBJ1-3; no reliable D call. The source is a woman aged 18 to 35 with Graves' hyperthyroidism that later progressed to Graves' ophthalmopathy. The material sequenced was blood. The DNA for the CDR3 is TGTGCCAGCAGTTCGGACCGTTTCTCTGGAAACACCATATATTTT. Its translation is CASSSDRFSGNTIYF.